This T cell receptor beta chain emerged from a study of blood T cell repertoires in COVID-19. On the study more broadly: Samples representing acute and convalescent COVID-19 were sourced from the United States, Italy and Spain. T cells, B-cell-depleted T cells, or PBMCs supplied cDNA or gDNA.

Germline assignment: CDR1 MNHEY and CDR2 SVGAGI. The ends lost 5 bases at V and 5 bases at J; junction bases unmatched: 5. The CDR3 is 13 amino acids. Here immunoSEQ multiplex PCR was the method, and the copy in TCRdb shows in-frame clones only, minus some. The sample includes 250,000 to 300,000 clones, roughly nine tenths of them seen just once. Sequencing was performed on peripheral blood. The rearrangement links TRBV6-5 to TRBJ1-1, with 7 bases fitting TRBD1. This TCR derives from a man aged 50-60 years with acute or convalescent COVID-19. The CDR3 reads CASSHRGGTEAFF. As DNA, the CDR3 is TGTGCCAGCAGTCACAGGGGTGGTACTGAAGCTTTCTTT.